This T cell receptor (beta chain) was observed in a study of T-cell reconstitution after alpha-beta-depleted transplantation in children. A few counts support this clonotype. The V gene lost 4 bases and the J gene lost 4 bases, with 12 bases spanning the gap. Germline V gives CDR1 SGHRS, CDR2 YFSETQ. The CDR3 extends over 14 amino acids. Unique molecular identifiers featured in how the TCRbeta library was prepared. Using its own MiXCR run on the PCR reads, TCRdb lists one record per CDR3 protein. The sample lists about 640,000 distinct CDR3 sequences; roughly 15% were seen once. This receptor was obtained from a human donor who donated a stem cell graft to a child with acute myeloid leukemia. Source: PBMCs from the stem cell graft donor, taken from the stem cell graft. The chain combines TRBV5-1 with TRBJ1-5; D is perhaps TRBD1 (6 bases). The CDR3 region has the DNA TGCGCCAGCAGCCCTGGACAGTTTAATCAGCCCCAGCATTTT. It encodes CASSPGQFNQPQHF.